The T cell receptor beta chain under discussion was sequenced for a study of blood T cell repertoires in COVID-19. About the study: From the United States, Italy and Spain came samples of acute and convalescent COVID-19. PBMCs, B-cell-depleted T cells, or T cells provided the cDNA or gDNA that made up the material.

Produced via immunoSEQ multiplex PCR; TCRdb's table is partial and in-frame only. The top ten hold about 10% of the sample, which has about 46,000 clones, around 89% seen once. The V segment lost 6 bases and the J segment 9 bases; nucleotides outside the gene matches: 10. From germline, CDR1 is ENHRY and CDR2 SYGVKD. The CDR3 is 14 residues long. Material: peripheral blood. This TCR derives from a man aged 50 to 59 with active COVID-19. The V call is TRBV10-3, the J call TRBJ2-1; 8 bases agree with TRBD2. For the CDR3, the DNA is TGTGCCATCAGGGCGGGCGCGGGAGGCAGTGAGCAGTTCTTC. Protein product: CAIRAGAGGSEQFF.